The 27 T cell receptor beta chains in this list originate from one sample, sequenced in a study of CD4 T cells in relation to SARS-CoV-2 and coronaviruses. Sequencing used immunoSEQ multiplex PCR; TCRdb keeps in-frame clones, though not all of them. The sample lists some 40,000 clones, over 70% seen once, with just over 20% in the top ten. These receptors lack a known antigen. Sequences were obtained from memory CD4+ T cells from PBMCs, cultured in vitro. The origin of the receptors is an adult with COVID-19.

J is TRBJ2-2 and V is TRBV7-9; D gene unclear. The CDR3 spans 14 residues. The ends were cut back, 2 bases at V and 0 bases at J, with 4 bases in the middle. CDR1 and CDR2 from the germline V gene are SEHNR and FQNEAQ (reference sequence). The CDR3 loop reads CASSLLTNTGELFF. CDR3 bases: TGTGCCAGCAGCTTACTCACGAACACCGGGGAGCTGTTTTTT.

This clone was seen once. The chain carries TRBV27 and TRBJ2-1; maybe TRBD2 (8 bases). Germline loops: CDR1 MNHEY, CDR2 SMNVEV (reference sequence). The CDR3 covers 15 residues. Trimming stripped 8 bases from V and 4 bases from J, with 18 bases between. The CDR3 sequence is CASGRGGGRYNEQFF. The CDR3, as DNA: TGTGCCAGCGGCCGAGGGGGCGGGAGGTACAATGAGCAGTTCTTC.

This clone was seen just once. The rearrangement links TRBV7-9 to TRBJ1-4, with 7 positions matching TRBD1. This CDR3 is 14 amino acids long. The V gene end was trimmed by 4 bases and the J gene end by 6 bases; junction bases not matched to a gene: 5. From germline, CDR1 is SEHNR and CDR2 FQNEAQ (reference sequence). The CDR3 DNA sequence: TGTGCCAGCAGCTCCAGGGGGGTTGATGAAAAACTGTTTTTT. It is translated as CASSSRGVDEKLFF.

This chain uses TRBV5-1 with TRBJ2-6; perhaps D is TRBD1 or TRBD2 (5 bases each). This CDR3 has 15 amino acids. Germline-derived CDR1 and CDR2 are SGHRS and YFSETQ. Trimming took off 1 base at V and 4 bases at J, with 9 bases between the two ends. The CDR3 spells CASSLLGTGANVLTF. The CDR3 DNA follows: TGCGCCAGCAGCTTGCTCGGGACCGGGGCCAACGTCCTGACTTTC. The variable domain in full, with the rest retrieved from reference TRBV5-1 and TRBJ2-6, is KAGVTQTPRYLIKTRGQQVTLSCSPISGHRSVSWYQQTPGQGLQFLFEYFSETQRNKGNFPGRFSGRQFSNSRSEMNVSTLELGDSALYLCASSLLGTGANVLTFGAGSRLTVL.

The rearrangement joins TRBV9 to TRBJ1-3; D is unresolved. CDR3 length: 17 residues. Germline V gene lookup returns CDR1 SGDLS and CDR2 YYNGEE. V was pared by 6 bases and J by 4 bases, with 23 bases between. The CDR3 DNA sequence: TGTGCCAGCACTCAACCGGCAAGCAGTAGGGTCGGAAACACCATATATTTT. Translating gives CASTQPASSRVGNTIYF.

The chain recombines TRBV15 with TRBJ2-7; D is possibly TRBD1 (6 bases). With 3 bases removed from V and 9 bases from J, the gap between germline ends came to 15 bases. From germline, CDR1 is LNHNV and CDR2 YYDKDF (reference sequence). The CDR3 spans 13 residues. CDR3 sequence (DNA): TGTGCCACCAGCAGCGCACAGGGTGAGAGGCAGTACTTC. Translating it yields CATSSAQGERQYF.

CDR3 bases: TGCGCCAGCAGCCAAGTCGGAGGGGGCAGCGGCTACACCTTC. Its translation is CASSQVGGGSGYTF. V usage is TRBV4-1 and J usage is TRBJ1-2; 7 bases are shared with TRBD1. Germline V lookup: CDR1 MGHRA, CDR2 YSYEKL. The CDR3 spans 14 residues. V lost 1 base to trimming and J lost 8 bases; unmatched junction nucleotides: 7.

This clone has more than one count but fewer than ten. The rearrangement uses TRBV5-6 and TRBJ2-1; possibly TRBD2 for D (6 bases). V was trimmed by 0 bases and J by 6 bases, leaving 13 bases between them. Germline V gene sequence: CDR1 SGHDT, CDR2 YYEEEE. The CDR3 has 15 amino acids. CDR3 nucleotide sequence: TGTGCCAGCAGCTTGGAGTGGGAGGCCAGCAATGAGCAGTTCTTC. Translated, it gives CASSLEWEASNEQFF.

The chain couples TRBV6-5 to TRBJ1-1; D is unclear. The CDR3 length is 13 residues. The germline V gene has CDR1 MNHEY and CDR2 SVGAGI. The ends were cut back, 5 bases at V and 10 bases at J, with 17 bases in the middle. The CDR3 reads CASSPFNGGRAFF. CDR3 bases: TGTGCCAGCAGTCCTTTTAACGGTGGACGAGCTTTCTTT.

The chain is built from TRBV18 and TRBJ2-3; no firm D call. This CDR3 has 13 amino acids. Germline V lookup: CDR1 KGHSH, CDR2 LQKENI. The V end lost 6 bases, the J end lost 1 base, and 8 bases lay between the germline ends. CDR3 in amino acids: CASSPRGTDTQYF. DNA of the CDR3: TGTGCCAGCTCTCCCCGGGGCACAGATACGCAGTATTTT. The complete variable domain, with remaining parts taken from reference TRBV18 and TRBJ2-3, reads NAGVMQNPRHLVRRRGQEARLRCSPMKGHSHVYWYRQLPEEGLKFMVYLQKENIIDESGMPKERFSAEFPKEGPSILRIQQVVRGDSAAYFCASSPRGTDTQYFGPGTRLTVL.

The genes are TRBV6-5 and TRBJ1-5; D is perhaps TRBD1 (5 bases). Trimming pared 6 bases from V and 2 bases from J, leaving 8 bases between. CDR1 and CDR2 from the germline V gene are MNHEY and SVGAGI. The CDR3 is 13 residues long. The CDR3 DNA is TGTGCCAGCAGAGGGACTGGCAATCAGCCCCAGCATTTT. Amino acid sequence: CASRGTGNQPQHF.

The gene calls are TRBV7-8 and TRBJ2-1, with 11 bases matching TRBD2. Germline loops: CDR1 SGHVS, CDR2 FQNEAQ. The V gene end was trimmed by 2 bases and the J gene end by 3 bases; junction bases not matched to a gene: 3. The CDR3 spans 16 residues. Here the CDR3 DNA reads TGTGCCAGCAGCTTAACCGGGACTAGCGGCTACAATGAGCAGTTCTTC. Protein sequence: CASSLTGTSGYNEQFF.

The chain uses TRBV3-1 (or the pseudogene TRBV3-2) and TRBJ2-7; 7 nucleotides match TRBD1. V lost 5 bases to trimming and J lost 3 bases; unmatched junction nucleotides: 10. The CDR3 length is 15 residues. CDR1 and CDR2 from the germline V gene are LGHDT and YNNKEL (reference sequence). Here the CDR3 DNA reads TGTGCCAGCAGCGCGGGCGGACAGGCCTTCTACGAGCAGTACTTC. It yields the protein CASSAGGQAFYEQYF.

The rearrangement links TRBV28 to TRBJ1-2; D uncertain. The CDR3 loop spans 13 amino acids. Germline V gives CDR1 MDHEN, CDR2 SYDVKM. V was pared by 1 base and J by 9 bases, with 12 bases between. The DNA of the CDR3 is TGTGCCAGCAGTTTATCGGCGGCTATGAGCTACACCTTC. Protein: CASSLSAAMSYTF.

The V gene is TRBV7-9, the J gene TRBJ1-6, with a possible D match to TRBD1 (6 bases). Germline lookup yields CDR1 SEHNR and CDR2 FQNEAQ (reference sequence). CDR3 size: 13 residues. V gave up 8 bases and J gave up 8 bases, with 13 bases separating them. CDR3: CASGVQGDSPLHF. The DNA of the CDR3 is TGTGCCAGCGGTGTACAGGGTGATTCACCCCTCCACTTT.

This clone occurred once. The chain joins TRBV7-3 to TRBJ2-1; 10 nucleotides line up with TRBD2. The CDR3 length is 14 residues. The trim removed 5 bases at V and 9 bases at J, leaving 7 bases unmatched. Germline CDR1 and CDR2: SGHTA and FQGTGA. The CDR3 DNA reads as TGTGCCAGCAGCCGAAGACTAGCGGGCGGTGAGCAGTTCTTC. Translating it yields CASSRRLAGGEQFF.

CDR3 amino acids: CASSQDLTGGQETQYF. Written as DNA, the CDR3 is TGTGCCAGCAGCCAAGATTTGACGGGAGGACAAGAGACCCAGTACTTC. V and J are TRBV3-1 (or the pseudogene TRBV3-2) and TRBJ2-5; TRBD2 aligns across 7 bases. CDR1 is LGHDT, CDR2 YNNKEL, per germline (reference sequence). This CDR3 has 16 residues. The ends lost 0 bases at V and 2 bases at J; junction bases unmatched: 6.

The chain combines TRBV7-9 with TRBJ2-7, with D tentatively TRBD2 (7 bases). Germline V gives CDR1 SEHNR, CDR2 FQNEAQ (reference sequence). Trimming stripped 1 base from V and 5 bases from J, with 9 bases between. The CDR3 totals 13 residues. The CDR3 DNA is TGTGCCAGCAGCTTAGAGGGGGGGCACGAGCAGTACTTC. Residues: CASSLEGGHEQYF.

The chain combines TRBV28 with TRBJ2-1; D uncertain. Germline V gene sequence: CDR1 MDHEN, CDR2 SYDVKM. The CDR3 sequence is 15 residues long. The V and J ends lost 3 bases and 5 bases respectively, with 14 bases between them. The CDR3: CASSFPRAVNNEQFF. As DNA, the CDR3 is TGTGCCAGCAGTTTCCCCCGGGCGGTAAACAATGAGCAGTTCTTC. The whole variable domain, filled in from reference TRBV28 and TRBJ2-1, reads DVKVTQSSRYLVKRTGEKVFLECVQDMDHENMFWYRQDPGLGLRLIYFSYDVKMKEKGDIPEGYSVSREKKERFSLILESASTNQTSMYLCASSFPRAVNNEQFFGPGTRLTVL.

The chain's CDR3 is CAWKQNTGELFF. CDR3 nucleotides: TGTGCCTGGAAGCAGAACACCGGGGAGCTGTTTTTT. V gene TRBV30 combines with J gene TRBJ2-2, with no clear D. Between the trimmed V and J ends, which lost 4 bases and 1 base, there was a span of 4 bases. CDR1 and CDR2 (germline): GTSNPN, SVGIG (reference sequence). This CDR3 contains 12 residues.

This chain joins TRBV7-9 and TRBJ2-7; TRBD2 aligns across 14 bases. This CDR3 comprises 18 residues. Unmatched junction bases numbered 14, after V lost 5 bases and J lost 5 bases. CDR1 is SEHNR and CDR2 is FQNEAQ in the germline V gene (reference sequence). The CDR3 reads CASSLFTGTSGSSHEQYF. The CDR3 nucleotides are TGTGCCAGCAGCCTCTTTACCGGGACTAGCGGGAGTTCCCACGAGCAGTACTTC.

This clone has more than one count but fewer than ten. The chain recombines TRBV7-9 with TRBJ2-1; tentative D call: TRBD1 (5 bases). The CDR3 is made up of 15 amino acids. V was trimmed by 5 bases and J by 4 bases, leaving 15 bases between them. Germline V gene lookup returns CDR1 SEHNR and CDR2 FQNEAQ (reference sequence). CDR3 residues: CASSPPGHRYNEQFF. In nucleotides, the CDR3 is TGTGCCAGCAGCCCCCCCGGACACCGTTACAATGAGCAGTTCTTC.

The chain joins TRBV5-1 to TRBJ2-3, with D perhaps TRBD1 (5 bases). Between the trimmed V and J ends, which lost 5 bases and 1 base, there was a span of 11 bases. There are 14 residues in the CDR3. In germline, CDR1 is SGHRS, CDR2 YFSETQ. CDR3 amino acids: CASSLTQGTDTQYF. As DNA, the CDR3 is TGCGCCAGCAGTCTTACACAGGGCACAGATACGCAGTATTTT.

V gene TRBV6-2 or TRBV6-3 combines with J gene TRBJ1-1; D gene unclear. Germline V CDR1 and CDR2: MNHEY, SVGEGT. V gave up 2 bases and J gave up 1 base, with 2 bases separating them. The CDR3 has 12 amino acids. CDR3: CASSYPNTEAFF. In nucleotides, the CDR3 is TGTGCCAGCAGTTACCCGAACACTGAAGCTTTCTTT.

The CDR3 sequence: CASSLGGGILAAKNEQFF. In nucleotides, the CDR3 is TGTGCCAGCAGTTTAGGGGGGGGGATACTAGCGGCCAAGAATGAGCAGTTCTTC. This sequence joins TRBV27 and TRBJ2-1, with 8 bases lining up with TRBD2. Germline trimming cut 2 bases from V and 7 bases from J; bases unmatched to any gene: 16. The CDR3 is 18 residues long. Germline V gene sequence: CDR1 MNHEY, CDR2 SMNVEV (reference sequence).

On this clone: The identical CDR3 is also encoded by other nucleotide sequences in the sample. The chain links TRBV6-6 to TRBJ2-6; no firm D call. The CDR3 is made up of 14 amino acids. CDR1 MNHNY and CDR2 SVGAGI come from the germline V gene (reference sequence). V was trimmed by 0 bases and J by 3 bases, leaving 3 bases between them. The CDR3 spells CASSYSIGANVLTF. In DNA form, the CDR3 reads TGTGCCAGCAGTTACTCGATTGGGGCCAACGTCCTGACTTTC.

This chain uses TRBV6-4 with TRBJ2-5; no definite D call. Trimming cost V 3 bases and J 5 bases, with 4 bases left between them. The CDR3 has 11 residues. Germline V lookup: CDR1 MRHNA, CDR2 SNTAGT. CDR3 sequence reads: CASSDRETQYF. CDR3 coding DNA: TGTGCCAGCAGTGATCGGGAGACCCAGTACTTC.